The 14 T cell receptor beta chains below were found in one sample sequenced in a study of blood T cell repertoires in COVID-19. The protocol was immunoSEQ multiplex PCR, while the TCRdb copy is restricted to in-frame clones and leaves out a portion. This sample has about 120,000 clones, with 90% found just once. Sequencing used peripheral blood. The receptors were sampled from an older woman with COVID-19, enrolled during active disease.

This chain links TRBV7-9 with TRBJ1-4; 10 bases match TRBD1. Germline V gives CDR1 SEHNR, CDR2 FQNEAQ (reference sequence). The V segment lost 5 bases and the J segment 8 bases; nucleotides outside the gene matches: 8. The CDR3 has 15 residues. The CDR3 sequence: CASSISRTGGEKLFF. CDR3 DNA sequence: TGTGCCAGCAGCATTAGTAGGACAGGGGGAGAAAAACTGTTTTTT. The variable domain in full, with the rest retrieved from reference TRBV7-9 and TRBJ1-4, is DTGVSQNPRHKITKRGQNVTFRCDPISEHNRLYWYRQTLGQGPEFLTYFQNEAQLEKSRLLSDRFSAERPKGSFSTLEIQRTEQGDSAMYLCASSISRTGGEKLFFGSGTQLSVL.

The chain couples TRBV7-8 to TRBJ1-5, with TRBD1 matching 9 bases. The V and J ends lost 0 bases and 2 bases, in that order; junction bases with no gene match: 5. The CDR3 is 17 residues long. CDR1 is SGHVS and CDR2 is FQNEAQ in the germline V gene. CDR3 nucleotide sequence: TGTGCCAGCAGCTTAGCCCGGGACAGGGCCCGCAATCAGCCCCAGCATTTT. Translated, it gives CASSLARDRARNQPQHF.

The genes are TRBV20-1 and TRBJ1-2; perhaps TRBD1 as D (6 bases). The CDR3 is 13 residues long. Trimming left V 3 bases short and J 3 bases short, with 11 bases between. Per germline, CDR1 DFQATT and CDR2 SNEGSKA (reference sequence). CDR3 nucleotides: TGCAGTGCTAGTCTGACAGGCCACTATGGCTACACCTTC. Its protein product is CSASLTGHYGYTF.

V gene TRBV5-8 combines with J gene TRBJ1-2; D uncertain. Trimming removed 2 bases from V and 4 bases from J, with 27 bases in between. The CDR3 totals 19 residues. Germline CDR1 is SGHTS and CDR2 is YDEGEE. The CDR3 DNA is TGTGCCAGCAGCTTCTCTCCGGGGTCTGGGCGGTCATCGTCCTATGGCTACACCTTC. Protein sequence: CASSFSPGSGRSSSYGYTF.

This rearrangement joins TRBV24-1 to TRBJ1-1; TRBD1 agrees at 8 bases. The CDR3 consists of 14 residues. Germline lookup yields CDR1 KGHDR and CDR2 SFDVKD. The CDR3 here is CATQDRDLNTEAFF. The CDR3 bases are TGTGCAACCCAGGACAGGGACTTGAACACTGAAGCTTTCTTT.

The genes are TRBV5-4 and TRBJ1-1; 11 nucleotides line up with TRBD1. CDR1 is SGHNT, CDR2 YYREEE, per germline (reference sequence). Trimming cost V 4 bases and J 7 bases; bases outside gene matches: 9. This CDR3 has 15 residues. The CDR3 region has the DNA TGTGCCAGCAGCGCGGGACAGGGGGATTTAGGTGAAGCTTTCTTT. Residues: CASSAGQGDLGEAFF.

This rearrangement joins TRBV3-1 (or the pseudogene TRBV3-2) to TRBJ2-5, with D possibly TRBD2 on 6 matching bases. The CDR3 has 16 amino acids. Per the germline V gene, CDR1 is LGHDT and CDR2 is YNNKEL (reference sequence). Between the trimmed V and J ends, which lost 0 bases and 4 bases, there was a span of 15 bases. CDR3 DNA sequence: TGTGCCAGCAGCCAAGAGACTAGGGGATGGGCAGAGACCCAGTACTTC. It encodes CASSQETRGWAETQYF.

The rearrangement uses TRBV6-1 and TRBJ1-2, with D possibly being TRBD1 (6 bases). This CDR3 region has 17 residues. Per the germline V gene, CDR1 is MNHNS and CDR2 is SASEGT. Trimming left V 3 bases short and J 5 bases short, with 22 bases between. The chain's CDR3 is CASSETTLQGGGYGYTF. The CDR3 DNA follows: TGTGCCAGCAGTGAGACGACTCTACAGGGCGGTGGGTATGGCTACACCTTC.

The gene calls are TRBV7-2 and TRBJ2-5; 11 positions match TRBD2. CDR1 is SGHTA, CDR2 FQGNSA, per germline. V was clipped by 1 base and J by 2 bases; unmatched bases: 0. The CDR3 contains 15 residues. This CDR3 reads CASSLGLAGQETQYF. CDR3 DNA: TGTGCCAGCAGCTTAGGACTAGCGGGGCAAGAGACCCAGTACTTC. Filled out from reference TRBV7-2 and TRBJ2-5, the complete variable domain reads GAGVSQSPSNKVTEKGKDVELRCDPISGHTALYWYRQSLGQGLEFLIYFQGNSAPDKSGLPSDRFSAERTGGSVSTLTIQRTQQEDSAVYLCASSLGLAGQETQYFGPGTRLLVL.

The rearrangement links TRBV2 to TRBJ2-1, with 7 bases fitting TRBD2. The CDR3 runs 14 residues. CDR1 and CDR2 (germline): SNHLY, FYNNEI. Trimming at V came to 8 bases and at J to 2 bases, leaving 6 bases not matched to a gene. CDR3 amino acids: CASVWGGTYNEQFF. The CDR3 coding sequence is TGTGCCAGCGTCTGGGGGGGTACCTACAATGAGCAGTTCTTC.

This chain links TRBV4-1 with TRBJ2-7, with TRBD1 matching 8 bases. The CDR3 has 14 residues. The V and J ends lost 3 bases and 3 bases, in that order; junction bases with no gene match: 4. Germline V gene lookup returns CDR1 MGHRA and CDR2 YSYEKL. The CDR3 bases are TGCGCCAGCAGCCAGTACAGGGGGATCTACGAGCAGTACTTC. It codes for CASSQYRGIYEQYF.

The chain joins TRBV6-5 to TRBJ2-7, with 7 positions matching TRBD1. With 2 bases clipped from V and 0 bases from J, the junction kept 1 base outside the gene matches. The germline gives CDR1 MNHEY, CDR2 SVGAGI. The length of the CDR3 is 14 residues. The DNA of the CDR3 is TGTGCCAGCAGTTACACAGGGGCCTCCTACGAGCAGTACTTC. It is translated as CASSYTGASYEQYF.

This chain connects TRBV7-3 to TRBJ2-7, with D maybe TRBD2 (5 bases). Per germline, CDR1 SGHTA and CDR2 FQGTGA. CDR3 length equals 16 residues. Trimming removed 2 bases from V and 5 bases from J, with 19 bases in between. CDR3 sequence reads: CASSLDPGKNGDEQYF. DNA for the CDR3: TGTGCCAGCAGCTTAGATCCGGGAAAAAACGGTGACGAGCAGTACTTC.

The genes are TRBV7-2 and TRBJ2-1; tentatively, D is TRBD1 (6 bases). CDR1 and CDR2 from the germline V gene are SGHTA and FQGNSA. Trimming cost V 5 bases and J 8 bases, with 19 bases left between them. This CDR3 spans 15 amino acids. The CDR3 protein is CASSPPGRGGHEQFF. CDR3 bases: TGTGCCAGCAGCCCCCCCGGCAGGGGCGGTCATGAGCAGTTCTTC.